This T cell receptor beta chain is from a study of breast tumors, draining lymph nodes, adjacent tissues. The study's findings and limits: Tumor TCR diversity was below lymph nodes but above nontumor tissue.

Trimming took 5 bases from V and 1 from J; bases not matched to a gene: 7. The CDR3 has 15 amino acids. Germline CDR1 LNHDA, CDR2 SQIVND (reference sequence). This clonotype was seen repeatedly, ten times or more. Its specificity is not known. TCRdb passed the multiplex PCR reads through MiXCR, listing each CDR3 protein once. The data show just under 65,000 distinct CDR3 sequences, with less than 60% seen just once and 15% to 20% held by the top ten. J is TRBJ2-7 and V is TRBV19; 8 nucleotides agree with TRBD1. Sequencing was carried out using breast tumor tissue. The receptor was isolated from a female donor with breast cancer. Some clones in this sample may be carry-over from other donors' samples. In nucleotides, the CDR3 is TGTGCCAGTAGTGTTGCCGGGACAGGTTCCTACGAGCAGTACTTC. Its translation: CASSVAGTGSYEQYF.